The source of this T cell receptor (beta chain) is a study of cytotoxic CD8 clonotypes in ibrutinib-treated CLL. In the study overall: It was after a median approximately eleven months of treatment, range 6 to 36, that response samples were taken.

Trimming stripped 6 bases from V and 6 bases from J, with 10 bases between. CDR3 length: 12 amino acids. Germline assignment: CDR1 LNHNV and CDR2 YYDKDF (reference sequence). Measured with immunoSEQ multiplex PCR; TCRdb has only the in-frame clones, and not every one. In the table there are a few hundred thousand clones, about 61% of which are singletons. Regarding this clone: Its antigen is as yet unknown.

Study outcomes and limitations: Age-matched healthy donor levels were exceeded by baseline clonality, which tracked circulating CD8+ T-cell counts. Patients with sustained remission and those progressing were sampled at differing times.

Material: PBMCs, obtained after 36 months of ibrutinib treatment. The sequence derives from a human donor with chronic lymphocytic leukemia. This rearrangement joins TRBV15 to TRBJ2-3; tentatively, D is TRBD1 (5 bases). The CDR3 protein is CATSRGADTQYF. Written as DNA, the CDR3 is TGTGCCACCAGTCGTGGGGCCGATACGCAGTATTTT.